What follows describes a single T cell receptor beta chain. Sequencing was performed with immunoSEQ multiplex PCR; in TCRdb, only in-frame clones are kept and a portion is missing. The sample has about 380,000 clones; more than 85% are singletons. The data belong to a study of shared T cell receptors in the human thymus. The CDR3 contains 15 residues. V lost 0 bases to trimming and J lost 7 bases, with 13 bases between them. The germline CDR1 and CDR2 sequences are MNHEY and SVGAGI. The V gene is TRBV6-5, the J gene TRBJ1-5; TRBD1 is a possible D gene (6 bases). Sequencing was done on a sample of thymocytes. The receptor's source is a human donor. CDR3 coding DNA: TGTGCCAGCAGTTACTCGTCACAGGGAGGACAGCCCCAGCATTTT. As protein: CASSYSSQGGQPQHF.